The clone carrying this TCR beta chain came up once. Additional DNA sequences in this sample encode the identical CDR3. As handled by the study authors: Amplifying reference gene primers gave estimates of nucleated cell counts. Assay used: immunoSEQ multiplex PCR; TCRdb lists only in-frame clones, some missing. The V and J calls and clone size were taken over from that table, and D and trimming were inferred from the DNA. The sample lists some 110,000 clones, 85% occurring once. The data were taken from a study of blood T cell repertoires in COVID-19. Whole-study context: Samples came from the United States, Italy and Spain, spanning acute and convalescent COVID-19. PBMCs, B-cell-depleted T cells, or T cells provided the cDNA or gDNA that made up the material.

Sequenced sample: peripheral blood. This sequence originates from a man in his fifties with acute or convalescent COVID-19.

CDR3 protein: CASGGSSETQYF. CDR3 sequence (DNA): TGTGCCAGCGGTGGGAGTTCGGAGACCCAGTACTTC. The chain carries TRBV28 and TRBJ2-5, with D possibly TRBD2 on 5 matching bases. Germline CDR1 reads MDHEN; CDR2 reads SYDVKM. The length of the CDR3 is 12 residues. V was clipped by 8 bases and J by 5 bases, with 12 bases between them.